The rows below give T cell receptor beta chains drawn from one sample of a study of blood T cell repertoires in COVID-19. This table comes from immunoSEQ multiplex PCR, and its TCRdb copy is limited to in-frame clones, with some not included. The sample carries approximately 250,000 clones, 70% to 90% recorded once. The sample was PBMCs or T cells enriched from blood (not recorded which). The receptors derive from a woman aged 25 to 39 who had recovered from COVID-19. Each CDR3 is given with its conserved first and last residue. Each record gives: D gene, V gene, clone size, J gene, CDR3 DNA, CDR3 protein. D genes are given only for firm matches. Some rows have no size entry. The others give once, few or many, or a class for an expanded clone.

TRBD2,TRBV30,NA,TRBJ2-2,TGTGCCGGTCCACTAGCGGGGGGAAAGACCGGGGAGCTGTTTTTT,CAGPLAGGKTGELFF
NA,TRBV27,NA,TRBJ2-7,TGTGCCAGCAGTTTATCAGCCGCCGCCCCCTACGAGCAGTACTTC,CASSLSAAAPYEQYF
NA,TRBV10-3,NA,TRBJ1-2,TGTGCCATCAGTGATAGTACAGGGCAGAACTATGGCTACACCTTC,CAISDSTGQNYGYTF
TRBD1,TRBV6-5,NA,TRBJ2-5,TGTGCCAGCCAGGACCCGACAGGGCAGGAGACCCAGTACTTC,CASQDPTGQETQYF
TRBD2,TRBV4-3,NA,TRBJ2-3,TGCGCCAGCAGCCAAGATTTGGCCGGGGGGGGAGATACGCAGTATTTT,CASSQDLAGGGDTQYF
TRBD2,TRBV29-1,NA,TRBJ2-3,TGCAGCGTTGACCGGGGGGGCACAGATACGCAGTATTTT,CSVDRGGTDTQYF
NA,TRBV19,NA,TRBJ1-4,TGTGCCAGTAGTACCTCGCTGAGCGATAATGAAAAACTGTTTTTT,CASSTSLSDNEKLFF
NA,TRBV11-2,NA,TRBJ1-1,TGTGCCAGCAGCTTAGACAGGGGCAAAGCTTTCTTT,CASSLDRGKAFF
TRBD2,TRBV29-1,NA,TRBJ2-1,TGCAGCGTTGATCCCAGCGGGGTATATGAGGCCTACAATGAGCAGTTCTTC,CSVDPSGVYEAYNEQFF
TRBD1,TRBV29-1,NA,TRBJ2-4,TGCAGCGTTAGACAGGGAAAAAACATTCAGTACTTC,CSVRQGKNIQYF
NA,TRBV7-2,NA,TRBJ2-1,TGTGCCAGCAGCTTAGCGGGGTCGGGAGAGAATGAGCAGTTCTTC,CASSLAGSGENEQFF
NA,TRBV9,NA,TRBJ2-7,TGTGCCAGCAGCCCCAGGGTAGACCCCCACGAGCAGTACTTC,CASSPRVDPHEQYF
TRBD2,TRBV5-1,NA,TRBJ2-3,TGCGCCAGCAGCTTGGCTGGGCGAGCGGGAGGGGTTACGCAGTATTTT,CASSLAGRAGGVTQYF
TRBD1,TRBV9,NA,TRBJ1-2,TGTGCCAGCAGCGTAGAGGGGGGACAGTTCTCCTTCGGCTACACCTTC,CASSVEGGQFSFGYTF
NA,TRBV7-9,NA,TRBJ2-2,TGTGCCAGCAGCCCCCAGGGCCCCGAGTACACCGGGGAGCTGTTTTTT,CASSPQGPEYTGELFF
NA,TRBV6-2/TRBV6-3,NA,TRBJ1-5,TGTGCCAGCAGTTACACAGGGACCCCCAGCAATCAGCCCCAGCATTTT,CASSYTGTPSNQPQHF
NA,TRBV27,NA,TRBJ2-3,TGTGCCAGCAGTTTAGGCCTAGCCGAAGGGCCAGATACGCAGTATTTT,CASSLGLAEGPDTQYF
NA,TRBV13,NA,TRBJ2-3,TGTGCCAGCAGCTTTCGGGGGGCCGGGGCAGATACGCAGTATTTT,CASSFRGAGADTQYF
NA,TRBV5-1,NA,TRBJ2-5,TGCGCCAGCAGCGCGTATCAAGAGACCCAGTACTTC,CASSAYQETQYF
NA,TRBV19,NA,TRBJ1-5,TGTGCCAGTACCTCCGCCCTACATCAGCCCCAGCATTTT,CASTSALHQPQHF
TRBD1,TRBV9,NA,TRBJ2-5,TGTGCCAGCAGCCCAAGGACAGGGATAGAGACCCAGTACTTC,CASSPRTGIETQYF
TRBD1,TRBV6-5,NA,TRBJ2-5,TGTGCCAGCAGTTCCCTTTGGACAGGGGGGCAAGAGACCCAGTACTTC,CASSSLWTGGQETQYF
TRBD1,TRBV19,NA,TRBJ2-6,TGTGCCAGTAGCAAGGGGGCCTTGAGCTCTGGGGCCAACGTCCTGACTTTC,CASSKGALSSGANVLTF
TRBD1,TRBV19,NA,TRBJ2-6,TGTGCCAGTAGTCCCGTACAGGGGTTGTGGGGCTCTGGGGCCAACGTCCTGACTTTC,CASSPVQGLWGSGANVLTF
TRBD1,TRBV9,once,TRBJ1-1,TGTGCCAGCAGCGTGAGACCCCAACTGACAGGGGGGGAGGGGGAAGCTTTCTTT,CASSVRPQLTGGEGEAFF
TRBD2,TRBV3-1/TRBV3-2,NA,TRBJ2-2,TGTGCCAGCAGCCGGGAGGGGCGCTCAACCGGGGAGCTGTTTTTT,CASSREGRSTGELFF
TRBD1,TRBV7-8,NA,TRBJ2-6,TGTGCCAGCAGTCGATCATTATCAGGGGGCAACTGGGCCAACGTCCTGACTTTC,CASSRSLSGGNWANVLTF
TRBD2,TRBV24-1,NA,TRBJ2-3,TGTGCCACCAGTGATTTAGCGGGGGGAAGCACAGATACGCAGTATTTT,CATSDLAGGSTDTQYF
TRBD1,TRBV2,NA,TRBJ2-7,TGTGCCAGTCAACCGGGACAGGGGATCCACGAGCAGTACTTC,CASQPGQGIHEQYF
TRBD2,TRBV4-1,NA,TRBJ2-1,TGCGCCAGCAGCCAAGGGGTAGTAGGACTAGCGTACAATGAGCAGTTCTTC,CASSQGVVGLAYNEQFF
TRBD2,TRBV4-1,NA,TRBJ2-5,TGCGCCAGCAGCCTCGGACTAGCGGAGAGGGAGACCCAGTACTTC,CASSLGLAERETQYF
TRBD1,TRBV11-3,NA,TRBJ2-1,TGTGCCAGCAGCCCCCTCCAGACAGGGGGCAGGTACAATGAGCAGTTCTTC,CASSPLQTGGRYNEQFF
NA,TRBV27,NA,TRBJ2-2,TGTGCCAGCAGTTCTTTACGTACAGGGTTCGACACCGGGGAGCTGTTTTTT,CASSSLRTGFDTGELFF
NA,TRBV12-3/TRBV12-4,once,TRBJ2-3,TGTGCCAGCTCTCTTGGGGGCGCAGATACGCAGTATTTT,CASSLGGADTQYF
TRBD1,TRBV5-1,NA,TRBJ1-1,TGCGCCAGCAGCTTGGATCCGGACAGGGGCGCTTTCTTT,CASSLDPDRGAFF
NA,TRBV5-4,NA,TRBJ1-6,TGTGCCAGCAGCTTGGGACTCTATAATTCACCCCTCCACTTT,CASSLGLYNSPLHF
NA,TRBV3-1/TRBV3-2,NA,TRBJ1-6,TGTGCCAGCAGCCAAGTGGTCGCGGGTAATTCACCCCTCCACTTT,CASSQVVAGNSPLHF
TRBD1,TRBV12-3/TRBV12-4,once,TRBJ1-2,TGTGCCAGCAGTCGGGACAGGGACTATGGCTACACCTTC,CASSRDRDYGYTF
TRBD1,TRBV5-5,NA,TRBJ2-7,TGTGCCAGCAGCCGTCAGGGACAGGTTTTCTACGAGCAGTACTTC,CASSRQGQVFYEQYF
NA,TRBV3-1/TRBV3-2,NA,TRBJ2-5,TGTGCCAGCAGCCAAGATCCCTGGTTCGTCCTAGTAGAGACCCAGTACTTC,CASSQDPWFVLVETQYF
NA,TRBV2,NA,TRBJ2-7,TGTGCCATCTCAAGGGACACCGTGGGGGAGCAGTACTTC,CAISRDTVGEQYF
TRBD1,TRBV9,NA,TRBJ2-7,TGTGCCAGCGGAGGACAGGGCTCCTACGAGCAGTACTTC,CASGGQGSYEQYF
TRBD1,TRBV28,NA,TRBJ1-5,TGTGCCAGCAGGCTACAGGGGGGGCGAAATCAGCCCCAGCATTTT,CASRLQGGRNQPQHF
TRBD1,TRBV9,NA,TRBJ1-1,TGTGCCAGCACCGTACTACAGGGGCCGAACACTGAAGCTTTCTTT,CASTVLQGPNTEAFF
TRBD2,TRBV5-1,NA,TRBJ2-3,TGCGCCAGCAAAGGACTAGCGGGAGGTAATAGGGACACAGATACGCAGTATTTT,CASKGLAGGNRDTDTQYF
TRBD1,TRBV13,NA,TRBJ1-1,TGTGCCAGCAGCTTAGTAACCAGGACAGGGATGAACACTGAAGCTTTCTTT,CASSLVTRTGMNTEAFF
NA,TRBV5-4,NA,TRBJ2-5,TGTGCCAGCAGCTTGGCCGGGGTCCAAGAGACCCAGTACTTC,CASSLAGVQETQYF